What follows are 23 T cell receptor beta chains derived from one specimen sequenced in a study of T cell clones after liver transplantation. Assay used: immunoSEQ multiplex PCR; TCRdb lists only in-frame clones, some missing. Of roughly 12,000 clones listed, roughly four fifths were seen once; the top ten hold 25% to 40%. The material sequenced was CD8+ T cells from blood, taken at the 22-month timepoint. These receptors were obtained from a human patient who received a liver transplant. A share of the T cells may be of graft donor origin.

The CDR3 region has the DNA TGTGCCAGCAGCGTACACCGAGAGCGGGGGGGCGTCGATACGCAGTATTTT. This sequence encodes CASSVHRERGGVDTQYF. The V call is TRBV9, the J call TRBJ2-3, with 10 nucleotides matching TRBD2. V trimming: 1 base; J trimming: 6 bases; junction bases outside the gene matches: 11. The CDR3 spans 17 residues. Germline assignment: CDR1 SGDLS and CDR2 YYNGEE.

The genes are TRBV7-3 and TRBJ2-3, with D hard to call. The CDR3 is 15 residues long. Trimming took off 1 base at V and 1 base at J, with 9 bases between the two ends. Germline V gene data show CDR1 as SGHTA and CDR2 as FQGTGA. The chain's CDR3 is CASSLMGSGTDTQYF. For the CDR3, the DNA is TGTGCCAGCAGCTTAATGGGGTCGGGCACAGATACGCAGTATTTT.

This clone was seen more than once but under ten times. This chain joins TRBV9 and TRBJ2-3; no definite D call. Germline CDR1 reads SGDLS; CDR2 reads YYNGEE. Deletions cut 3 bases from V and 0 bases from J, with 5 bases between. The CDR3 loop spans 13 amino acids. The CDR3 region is CASSAGSTDTQYF. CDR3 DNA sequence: TGTGCCAGCAGCGCGGGCAGCACAGATACGCAGTATTTT. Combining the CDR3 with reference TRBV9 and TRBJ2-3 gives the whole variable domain DSGVTQTPKHLITATGQRVTLRCSPRSGDLSVYWYQQSLDQGLQFLIQYYNGEERAKGNILERFSAQQFPDLHSELNLSSLELGDSALYFCASSAGSTDTQYFGPGTRLTVL.

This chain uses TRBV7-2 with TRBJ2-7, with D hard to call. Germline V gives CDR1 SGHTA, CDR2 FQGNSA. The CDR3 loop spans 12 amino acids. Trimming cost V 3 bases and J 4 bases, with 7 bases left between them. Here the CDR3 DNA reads TGTGCCAGCAGCTTTGACGGTTACGAGCAGTACTTC. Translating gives CASSFDGYEQYF.

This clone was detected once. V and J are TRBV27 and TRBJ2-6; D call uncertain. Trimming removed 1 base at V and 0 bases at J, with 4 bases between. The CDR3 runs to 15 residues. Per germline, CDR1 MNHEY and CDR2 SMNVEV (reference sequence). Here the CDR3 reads CASSLFGSGANVLTF. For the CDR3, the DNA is TGTGCCAGCAGTTTATTCGGCTCTGGGGCCAACGTCCTGACTTTC. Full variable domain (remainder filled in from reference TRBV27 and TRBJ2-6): EAQVTQNPRYLITVTGKKLTVTCSQNMNHEYMSWYRQDPGLGLRQIYYSMNVEVTDKGDVPEGYKVSRKEKRNFPLILESPSPNQTSLYFCASSLFGSGANVLTFGAGSRLTVL.

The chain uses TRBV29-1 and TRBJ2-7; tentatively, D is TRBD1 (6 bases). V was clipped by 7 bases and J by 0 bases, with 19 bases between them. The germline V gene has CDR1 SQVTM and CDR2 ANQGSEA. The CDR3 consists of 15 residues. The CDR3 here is CSAVGTLGSSYEQYF. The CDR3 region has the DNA TGCAGCGCCGTGGGGACATTAGGGTCCTCCTACGAGCAGTACTTC.

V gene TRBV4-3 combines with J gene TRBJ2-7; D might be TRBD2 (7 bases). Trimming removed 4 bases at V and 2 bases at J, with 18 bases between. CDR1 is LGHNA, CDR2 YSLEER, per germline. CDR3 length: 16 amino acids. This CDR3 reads CASSPQGSGAPYEQYF. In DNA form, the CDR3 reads TGCGCCAGCAGCCCCCAGGGGAGCGGGGCCCCCTACGAGCAGTACTTC.

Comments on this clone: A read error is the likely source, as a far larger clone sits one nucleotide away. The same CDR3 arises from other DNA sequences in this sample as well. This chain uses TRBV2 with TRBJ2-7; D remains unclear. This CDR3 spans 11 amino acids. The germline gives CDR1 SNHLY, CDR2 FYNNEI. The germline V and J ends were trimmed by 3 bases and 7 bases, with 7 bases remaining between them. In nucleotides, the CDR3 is TGTGCCAGCAGTGAGGCCGATGAGCAGTACTTC. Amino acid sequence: CASSEADEQYF.

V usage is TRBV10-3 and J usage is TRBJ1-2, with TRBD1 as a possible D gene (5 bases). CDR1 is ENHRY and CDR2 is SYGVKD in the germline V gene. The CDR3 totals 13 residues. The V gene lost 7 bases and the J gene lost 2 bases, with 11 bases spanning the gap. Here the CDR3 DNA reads TGTGCCATCAAGACAGCCGAGAACTATGGCTACACCTTC. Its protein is CAIKTAENYGYTF.

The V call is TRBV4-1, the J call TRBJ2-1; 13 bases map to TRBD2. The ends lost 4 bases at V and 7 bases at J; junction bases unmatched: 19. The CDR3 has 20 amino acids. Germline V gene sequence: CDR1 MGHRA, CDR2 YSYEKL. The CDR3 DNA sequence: TGCGCCAGCAGCCCTCTACCAAACCGGGGGACTAGCGGGGCGGTAAATGAGCAGTTCTTC. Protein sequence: CASSPLPNRGTSGAVNEQFF.

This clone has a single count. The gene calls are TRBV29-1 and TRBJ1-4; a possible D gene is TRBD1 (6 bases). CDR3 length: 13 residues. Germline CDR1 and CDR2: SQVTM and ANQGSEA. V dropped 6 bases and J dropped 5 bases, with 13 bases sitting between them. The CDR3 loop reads CSVAAGTNEKLFF. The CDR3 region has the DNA TGCAGCGTCGCCGCCGGGACAAATGAAAAACTGTTTTTT.

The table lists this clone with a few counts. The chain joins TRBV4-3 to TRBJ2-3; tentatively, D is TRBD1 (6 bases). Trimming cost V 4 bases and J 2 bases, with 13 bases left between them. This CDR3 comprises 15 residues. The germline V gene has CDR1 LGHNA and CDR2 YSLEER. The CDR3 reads CASSLSDSSTDTQYF. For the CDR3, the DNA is TGCGCCAGCAGCCTTTCGGACAGTTCCACAGATACGCAGTATTTT.

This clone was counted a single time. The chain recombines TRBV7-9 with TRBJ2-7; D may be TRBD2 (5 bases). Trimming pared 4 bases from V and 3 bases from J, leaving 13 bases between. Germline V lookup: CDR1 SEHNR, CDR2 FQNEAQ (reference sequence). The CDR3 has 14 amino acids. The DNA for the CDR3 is TGTGCCAGCAGCTCCGAGGGAGCAGTCTACGAGCAGTACTTC. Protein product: CASSSEGAVYEQYF.

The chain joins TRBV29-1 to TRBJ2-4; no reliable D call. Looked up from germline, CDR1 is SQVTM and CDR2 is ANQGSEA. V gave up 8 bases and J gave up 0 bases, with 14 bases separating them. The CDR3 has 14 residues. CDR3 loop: CSSEPIIAKNIQYF. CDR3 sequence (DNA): TGCAGCAGCGAGCCTATAATAGCCAAAAACATTCAGTACTTC. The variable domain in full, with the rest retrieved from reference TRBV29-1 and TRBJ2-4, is SAVISQKPSRDICQRGTSLTIQCQVDSQVTMMFWYRQQPGQSLTLIATANQGSEATYESGFVIDKFPISRPNLTFSTLTVSNMSPEDSSIYLCSSEPIIAKNIQYFGAGTRLSVL.

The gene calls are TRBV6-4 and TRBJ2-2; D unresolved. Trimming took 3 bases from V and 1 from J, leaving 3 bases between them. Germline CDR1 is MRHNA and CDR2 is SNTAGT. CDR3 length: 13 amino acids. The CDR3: CASSEENTGELFF. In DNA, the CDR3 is TGTGCCAGCAGTGAAGAGAACACCGGGGAGCTGTTTTTT.

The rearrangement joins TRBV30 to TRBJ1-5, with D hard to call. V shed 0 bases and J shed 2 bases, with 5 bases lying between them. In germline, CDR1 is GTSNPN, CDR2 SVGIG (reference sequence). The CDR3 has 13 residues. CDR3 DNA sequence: TGTGCCTGGAGTGTAGCGGGCAATCAGCCCCAGCATTTT. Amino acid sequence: CAWSVAGNQPQHF.

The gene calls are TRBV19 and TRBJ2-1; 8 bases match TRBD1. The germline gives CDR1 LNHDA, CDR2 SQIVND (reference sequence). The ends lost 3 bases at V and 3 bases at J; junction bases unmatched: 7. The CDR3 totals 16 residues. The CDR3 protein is CASSISQGAFYNEQFF. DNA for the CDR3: TGTGCCAGTAGTATCTCGCAGGGGGCCTTCTACAATGAGCAGTTCTTC. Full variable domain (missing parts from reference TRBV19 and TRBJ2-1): DGGITQSPKYLFRKEGQNVTLSCEQNLNHDAMYWYRQDPGQGLRLIYYSQIVNDFQKGDIAEGYSVSREKKESFPLTVTSAQKNPTAFYLCASSISQGAFYNEQFFGPGTRLTVL.

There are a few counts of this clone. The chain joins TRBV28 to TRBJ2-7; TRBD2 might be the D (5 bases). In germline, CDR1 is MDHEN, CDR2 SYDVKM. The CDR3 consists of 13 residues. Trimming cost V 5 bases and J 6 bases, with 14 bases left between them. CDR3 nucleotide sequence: TGTGCCAGCAGTCCCGCCACTAGTTCCGAGCAGTACTTC. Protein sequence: CASSPATSSEQYF.

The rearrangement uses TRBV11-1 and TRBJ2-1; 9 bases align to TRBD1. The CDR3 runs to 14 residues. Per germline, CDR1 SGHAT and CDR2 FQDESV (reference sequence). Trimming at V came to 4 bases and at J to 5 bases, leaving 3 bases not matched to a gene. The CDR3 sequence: CASSSRTGDNEQFF. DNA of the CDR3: TGTGCCAGCAGCTCCCGGACAGGGGACAATGAGCAGTTCTTC.

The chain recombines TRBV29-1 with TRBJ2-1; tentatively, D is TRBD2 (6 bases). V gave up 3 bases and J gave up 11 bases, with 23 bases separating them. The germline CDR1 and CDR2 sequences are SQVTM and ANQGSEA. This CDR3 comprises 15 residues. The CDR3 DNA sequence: TGCAGCGTTGAGAATACCGGGGGAGACCTGACACAGCAGTTCTTC. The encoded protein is CSVENTGGDLTQQFF.

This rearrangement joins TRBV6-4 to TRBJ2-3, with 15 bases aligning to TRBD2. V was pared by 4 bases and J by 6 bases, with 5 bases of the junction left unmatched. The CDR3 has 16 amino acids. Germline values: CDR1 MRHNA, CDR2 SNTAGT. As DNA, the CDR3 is TGTGCCAGCAGTGCCCGGACTAGCGGGGGGGCGGATACGCAGTATTTT. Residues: CASSARTSGGADTQYF.

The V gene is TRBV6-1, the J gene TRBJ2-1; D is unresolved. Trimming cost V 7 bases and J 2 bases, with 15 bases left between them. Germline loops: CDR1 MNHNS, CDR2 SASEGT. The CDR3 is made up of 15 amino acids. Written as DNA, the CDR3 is TGTGCCAGCACCATCTCCCTAGGGCCCTACAATGAGCAGTTCTTC. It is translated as CASTISLGPYNEQFF.

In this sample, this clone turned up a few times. CDR3 residues: CASSGQGPPLHF. The DNA of the CDR3 is TGTGCCAGCAGTGGACAGGGACCCCCACTCCACTTT. V and J are TRBV7-9 and TRBJ1-6; 8 bases match TRBD1. The CDR3 covers 12 residues. Looked up from germline, CDR1 is SEHNR and CDR2 is FQNEAQ (reference sequence). Trimming took 6 bases from V and 16 from J; bases not matched to a gene: 8.